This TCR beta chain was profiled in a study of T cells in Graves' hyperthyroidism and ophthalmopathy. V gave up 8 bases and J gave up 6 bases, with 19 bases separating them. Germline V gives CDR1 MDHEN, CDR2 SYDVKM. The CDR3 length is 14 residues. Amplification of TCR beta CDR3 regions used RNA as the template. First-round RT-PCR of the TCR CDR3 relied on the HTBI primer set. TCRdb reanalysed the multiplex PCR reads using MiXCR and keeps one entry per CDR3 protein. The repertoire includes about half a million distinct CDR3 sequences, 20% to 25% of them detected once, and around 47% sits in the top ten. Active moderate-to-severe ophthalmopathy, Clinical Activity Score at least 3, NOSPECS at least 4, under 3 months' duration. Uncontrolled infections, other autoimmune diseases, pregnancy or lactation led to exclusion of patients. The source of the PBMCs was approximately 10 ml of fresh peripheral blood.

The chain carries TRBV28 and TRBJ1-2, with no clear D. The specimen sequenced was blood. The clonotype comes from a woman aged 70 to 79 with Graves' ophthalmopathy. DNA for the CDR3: TGTGCCAGCTCACCTTCAAGGGCAAGCGATGGCTACACCTTC. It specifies CASSPSRASDGYTF.